Below, 14 T cell receptor beta chains from the same sample are listed, as sequenced in a study of identical twins. TCRdb used MiXCR to reprocess the 5' RACE reads, holding one entry per CDR3 protein. This table holds 520,000 or so distinct CDR3 sequences, approximately 22% found once. These records were also assigned to another study, of T cells expressing NK-cell markers.

The material sequenced was CD4+ T cells sorted from blood. Receptors originate from a woman under 30 in good health.

This clonotype has a handful of counts. The rearrangement links TRBV7-7 to TRBJ2-2; 12 bases agree with TRBD2. J was trimmed by 3 bases and V by 4 bases; bases with no gene match: 3. This CDR3 has 16 amino acids. Germline lookup yields CDR1 SSHAT and CDR2 FNYEAQ (reference sequence). CDR3 in amino acids: CASSSGTSGYTGELFF. In nucleotides, the CDR3 is TGTGCCAGCAGCTCGGGGACTAGCGGGTACACCGGGGAGCTGTTTTTT. The full variable domain, in which reference TRBV7-7 and TRBJ2-2 provide the parts outside the CDR3, is GAGVSQSPRYKVTKRGQDVTLRCDPISSHATLYWYQQALGQGPEFLTYFNYEAQPDKSGLPSDRFSAERPEGSISTLTIQRTEQRDSAMYRCASSSGTSGYTGELFFGEGSRLTVL.

This chain connects TRBV29-1 to TRBJ1-4; D unclear. V lost 4 bases and J 10 bases, leaving 25 bases between the germline ends. The CDR3 loop spans 16 amino acids. The V gene's germline CDR1 is SQVTM and CDR2 ANQGSEA. The CDR3 DNA is TGCAGCGTTGTTACAAGCGGTCCTTTGCGTTTCGGAAAACTGTTTTTT. The encoded protein is CSVVTSGPLRFGKLFF.

This clonotype was counted only a few times. In nucleotides, the CDR3 is TGCAGCGTCGTGGACAGGAAAAATGAAAAACTGTTTTTT. Amino acid sequence: CSVVDRKNEKLFF. V usage is TRBV29-1 and J usage is TRBJ1-4; 7 bases fit TRBD1. The CDR3 is made up of 13 amino acids. The junction had 6 bases not matched to a gene; V was cut back by 6 bases and J by 5 bases. In germline, CDR1 is SQVTM, CDR2 ANQGSEA. The full variable domain, with the rest looked up from reference TRBV29-1 and TRBJ1-4, is SAVISQKPSRDICQRGTSLTIQCQVDSQVTMMFWYRQQPGQSLTLIATANQGSEATYESGFVIDKFPISRPNLTFSTLTVSNMSPEDSSIYLCSVVDRKNEKLFFGSGTQLSVL.

The chain has TRBV20-1 and TRBJ2-5; 7 bases fit TRBD2. Trimming cost V 4 bases and J 0 bases; bases outside gene matches: 8. The CDR3 is 15 residues long. Germline CDR1 is DFQATT and CDR2 is SNEGSKA (reference sequence). The DNA for the CDR3 is TGCAGTGCTAAGCGGGACGAAACGTACCAAGAGACCCAGTACTTC. Its protein product is CSAKRDETYQETQYF.

The chain employs TRBV2 and TRBJ2-5; D may be TRBD1 or TRBD2 (5 bases each). The CDR3 runs to 17 residues. CDR1 SNHLY and CDR2 FYNNEI come from the germline V gene. V was pared by 6 bases and J by 5 bases, with 25 bases between. CDR3 bases: TGTGCCAGCAGCCGGGACCGGGCCCCCGTTGGGAGCGAGACCCAGTACTTC. This translates into CASSRDRAPVGSETQYF. Using reference TRBV2 and TRBJ2-5 for the parts outside the CDR3, the full variable domain is EPEVTQTPSHQVTQMGQEVILRCVPISNHLYFYWYRQILGQKVEFLVSFYNNEISEKSEIFDDQFSVERPDGSNFTLKIRSTKLEDSAMYFCASSRDRAPVGSETQYFGPGTRLLVL.

Only a few counts were recorded for this clonotype. The rearrangement uses TRBV6-1 and TRBJ2-7; D perhaps matches TRBD1 (7 bases). The CDR3 is made up of 15 amino acids. The V end lost 6 bases, the J end lost 0 bases, and 15 bases lay between the germline ends. Germline V lookup: CDR1 MNHNS, CDR2 SASEGT. In DNA form, the CDR3 reads TGTGCCAGCAGAAATGGAGGGGGCACCTCCTACGAGCAGTACTTC. It yields the protein CASRNGGGTSYEQYF.

The chain recombines TRBV20-1 with TRBJ2-7; the D gene is possibly TRBD2 (6 bases). The germline V gene encodes CDR1 DFQATT and CDR2 SNEGSKA (reference sequence). Trimming cost V 4 bases and J 3 bases, with 10 bases left between them. CDR3 size: 12 residues. CDR3 amino acids: CSANSGYYEQYF. The CDR3 DNA sequence: TGCAGTGCTAATAGCGGCTACTACGAGCAGTACTTC.

Many counts were recorded for this clonotype. The gene calls are TRBV29-1 and TRBJ2-7, with a weak D call TRBD1 (6 bases). The CDR3 is 13 residues long. Trimming removed 6 bases at V and 0 bases at J, with 12 bases between. Germline V CDR1 and CDR2: SQVTM, ANQGSEA. Here the CDR3 reads CSVWGRNSYEQYF. CDR3 nucleotides: TGCAGCGTGTGGGGGCGGAACTCCTACGAGCAGTACTTC.

This clonotype was seen at least ten times. V usage is TRBV20-1 and J usage is TRBJ2-7; no clear D. The CDR3 extends over 11 amino acids. Germline lookup yields CDR1 DFQATT and CDR2 SNEGSKA (reference sequence). Trimming took 6 bases from V and 2 from J, leaving 8 bases between them. The CDR3: CSALGTYEQYF. The CDR3 region has the DNA TGCAGTGCCCTAGGGACCTACGAGCAGTACTTC.

The sample holds a few counts of this clonotype. The chain recombines TRBV10-3 with TRBJ2-5, with D tentatively TRBD2 (6 bases). Trimming removed 3 bases at V and 4 bases at J, with 12 bases between. This CDR3 is 14 amino acids long. In germline, CDR1 is ENHRY, CDR2 SYGVKD. This CDR3 is CAISETGRSETQYF. As DNA, the CDR3 is TGTGCCATCAGTGAAACGGGGAGGTCAGAGACCCAGTACTTC.

The rearrangement uses TRBV20-1 and TRBJ1-2; D gene uncertain. V shed 6 bases and J shed 3 bases, with 14 bases lying between them. The CDR3 is made up of 13 amino acids. From germline, CDR1 is DFQATT and CDR2 SNEGSKA (reference sequence). The CDR3 sequence is CSAGGGWDYGYTF. As DNA, the CDR3 is TGCAGTGCCGGCGGTGGGTGGGACTATGGCTACACCTTC.

This rearrangement joins TRBV27 to TRBJ2-7; TRBD1 is a possible D gene (5 bases). The CDR3 contains 14 residues. Germline-derived CDR1 and CDR2 are MNHEY and SMNVEV (reference sequence). The V gene lost 5 bases and the J gene lost 4 bases, with 15 bases spanning the gap. The DNA for the CDR3 is TGTGCCAGCAGTCTTAGAAGGGGTGAATACGAGCAGTACTTC. This sequence encodes CASSLRRGEYEQYF.

CDR3 in DNA: TGCAGCGGAGACAGGGGGGACGAAAAACTGTTTTTT. Its translation is CSGDRGDEKLFF. The genes are TRBV20-1 and TRBJ1-4, with 9 bases aligning to TRBD1. CDR3 length equals 12 residues. Germline CDR1 is DFQATT and CDR2 is SNEGSKA (reference sequence).

Points on this clonotype: A much bigger clone sits one base away, suggesting this may be a read error. This chain connects TRBV6-1 to TRBJ2-4; D may correspond to TRBD1 or TRBD2 (5 bases each). V lost 8 bases, J lost 4 bases, and 15 bases lay in between. This CDR3 has 14 amino acids. Germline V gene lookup returns CDR1 MNHNS and CDR2 SASEGT. This chain's CDR3 is CASGPRDGKNIQYF. CDR3 DNA sequence: TGTGCCAGCGGTCCCCGGGACGGTAAAAACATTCAGTACTTC.